The 12 T cell receptor beta chains listed next were all sequenced from one sample in a study of T-cell reconstitution after alpha-beta-depleted transplantation in children. Preparation of the TCRbeta library was carried out with unique molecular identifiers. TCRdb fed the PCR reads into MiXCR, producing one record per CDR3 protein. The data show just over 950,000 distinct CDR3 sequences, around 30% seen once. This specimen was PBMCs, mostly from graft donor cells, taken 360 days after TCRalphabeta/CD19-depleted stem cell transplant. These receptors originate from a boy under two years old who had a stem cell transplant for SCID, so the T cells may come from the graft donor.

The chain employs TRBV27 and TRBJ1-2, with 8 bases aligning to TRBD1. J gave up 4 bases and V 5 bases, and 3 bases lay outside the gene matches. Looked up from germline, CDR1 is MNHEY and CDR2 is SMNVEV (reference sequence). The CDR3 is 13 residues long. CDR3 bases: TGTGCCAGCAGTGGACAGGGACTCTATGGCTACACCTTC. Its translation: CASSGQGLYGYTF.

The gene calls are TRBV5-6 and TRBJ2-1; TRBD2 aligns across 10 bases. The CDR3 runs 16 residues. Unmatched junction bases numbered 7, after V lost 4 bases and J lost 3 bases. Germline CDR1 and CDR2: SGHDT and YYEEEE. The CDR3 coding sequence is TGTGCCAGCAGCCATTTCCTAGCGGGGGACTACAATGAGCAGTTCTTC. Amino acid sequence: CASSHFLAGDYNEQFF. The full variable domain, rest sourced from reference TRBV5-6 and TRBJ2-1, is DAGVTQSPTHLIKTRGQQVTLRCSPKSGHDTVSWYQQALGQGPQFIFQYYEEEERQRGNFPDRFSGHQFPNYSSELNVNALLLGDSALYLCASSHFLAGDYNEQFFGPGTRLTVL.

This clonotype was seen at least ten times. This sequence joins TRBV28 and TRBJ2-7, with D uncertain. CDR3 length: 11 amino acids. Germline CDR1 and CDR2: MDHEN and SYDVKM. V lost 7 bases and J 4 bases, leaving 8 bases between the germline ends. The CDR3 protein is CASNDRYEQYF. The CDR3 DNA reads as TGTGCCAGCAATGACCGGTACGAGCAGTACTTC.

The V gene is TRBV6-5, the J gene TRBJ1-2, with TRBD1 as a possible D gene (6 bases). Per the germline V gene, CDR1 is MNHEY and CDR2 is SVGAGI. This CDR3 region has 15 residues. Trimming removed 0 bases from V and 3 bases from J, with 11 bases in between. The CDR3 DNA reads as TGTGCCAGCAGTTACTCGGCAGGGGCAGACTATGGCTACACCTTC. Its protein product is CASSYSAGADYGYTF.

The sample holds a few counts of this clonotype. The V gene is TRBV29-1, the J gene TRBJ1-3, with D maybe TRBD1 (5 bases). The CDR3 extends over 15 amino acids. V was shortened by 4 bases and J by 4 bases, with 17 bases between the two germline ends. Germline V gives CDR1 SQVTM, CDR2 ANQGSEA. CDR3 sequence: CSVAPGHIGGNTIYF. The CDR3 nucleotides are TGCAGCGTTGCACCAGGGCACATAGGAGGAAACACCATATATTTT. Supplemented by reference TRBV29-1 and TRBJ1-3, the full variable domain reads SAVISQKPSRDICQRGTSLTIQCQVDSQVTMMFWYRQQPGQSLTLIATANQGSEATYESGFVIDKFPISRPNLTFSTLTVSNMSPEDSSIYLCSVAPGHIGGNTIYFGEGSWLTVV.

There are many counts of this clonotype. The chain combines TRBV27 with TRBJ1-2; 8 bases are a match to TRBD1. Germline values: CDR1 MNHEY, CDR2 SMNVEV (reference sequence). The CDR3 has 13 residues. The ends lost 8 bases at V and 3 bases at J; junction bases unmatched: 5. CDR3 sequence (DNA): TGTGCCAGCTCCCCAGGGGGCGACTATGGCTACACCTTC. Its translation: CASSPGGDYGYTF.

This clonotype was counted ten times or more. J is TRBJ2-5 and V is TRBV7-2, with D perhaps TRBD1 (6 bases). Between the trimmed V and J ends, which lost 0 bases and 4 bases, there was a span of 9 bases. The CDR3 totals 14 residues. Per the germline V gene, CDR1 is SGHTA and CDR2 is FQGNSA. CDR3 residues: CASSLAGAGETQYF. The CDR3 nucleotides are TGTGCCAGCAGCTTAGCGGGGGCGGGAGAGACCCAGTACTTC.

This clonotype was seen a few times. This chain links TRBV29-1 with TRBJ2-5; unclear D gene. Germline lookup yields CDR1 SQVTM and CDR2 ANQGSEA. Trimming left V 4 bases short and J 5 bases short, with 11 bases between. The CDR3 covers 12 residues. CDR3 region: CSVAVGSETQYF. CDR3 nucleotide sequence: TGCAGCGTTGCGGTAGGCTCGGAGACCCAGTACTTC.

This clonotype occurred a few times. This chain joins TRBV12-3 or TRBV12-4 and TRBJ2-7, with 8 bases matching TRBD1. This CDR3 comprises 15 residues. The ends lost 6 bases at V and 5 bases at J; junction bases unmatched: 12. DNA for the CDR3: TGTGCCAGCAGCCGGGGACAGGCTGTTAGAGACGAGCAGTACTTC. It yields the protein CASSRGQAVRDEQYF.

This sequence joins TRBV7-2 and TRBJ2-3, with D possibly matching TRBD2 (6 bases). Trimming pared 5 bases from V and 7 bases from J, leaving 22 bases between. The CDR3 is 16 residues long. Germline V gene sequence: CDR1 SGHTA, CDR2 FQGNSA. Written as DNA, the CDR3 is TGTGCCAGCAGCACACCTTCCGGGACTGAGGAAAATACGCAGTATTTT. Residues: CASSTPSGTEENTQYF.

The rearrangement joins TRBV4-1 to TRBJ2-5; possible D gene TRBD1, 6 bases. Looked up from germline, CDR1 is MGHRA and CDR2 is YSYEKL. The V gene lost 5 bases and the J gene lost 3 bases, with 16 bases spanning the gap. This CDR3 comprises 15 residues. The CDR3, as DNA: TGCGCCAGCAGCTTTACTCCCGGGACAAAAGAGACCCAGTACTTC. Translated: CASSFTPGTKETQYF.

The sample holds a few counts of this clonotype. V is TRBV29-1 and J is TRBJ1-1; possibly TRBD1 for D (5 bases). With 6 bases removed from V and 7 bases from J, the gap between germline ends came to 9 bases. CDR3 length: 10 amino acids. CDR1 and CDR2 (germline): SQVTM, ANQGSEA. The CDR3 coding sequence is TGCAGCGTAGGGGTTAGTGAAGCTTTCTTT. Its protein is CSVGVSEAFF.